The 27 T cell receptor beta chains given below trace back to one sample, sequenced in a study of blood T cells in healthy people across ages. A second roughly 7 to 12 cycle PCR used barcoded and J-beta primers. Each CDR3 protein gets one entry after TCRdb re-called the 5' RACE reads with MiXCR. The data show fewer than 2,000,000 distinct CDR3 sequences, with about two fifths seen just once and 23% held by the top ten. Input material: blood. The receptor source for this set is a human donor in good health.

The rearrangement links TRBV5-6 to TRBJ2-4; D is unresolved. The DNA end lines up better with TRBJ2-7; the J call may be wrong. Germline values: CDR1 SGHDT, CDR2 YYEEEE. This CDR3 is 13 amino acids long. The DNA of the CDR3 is TGTGCCAGCGGACCTAGTACCACCTACGAGCAGTACTTC. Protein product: CASGPSTTYEQYF.

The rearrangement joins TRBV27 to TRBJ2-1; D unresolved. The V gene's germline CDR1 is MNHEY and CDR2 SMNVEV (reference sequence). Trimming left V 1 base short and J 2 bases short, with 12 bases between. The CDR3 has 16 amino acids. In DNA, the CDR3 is TGTGCCAGCAGTTTATTTGTTCACGAGGCCTACAATGAGCAGTTCTTC. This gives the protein CASSLFVHEAYNEQFF.

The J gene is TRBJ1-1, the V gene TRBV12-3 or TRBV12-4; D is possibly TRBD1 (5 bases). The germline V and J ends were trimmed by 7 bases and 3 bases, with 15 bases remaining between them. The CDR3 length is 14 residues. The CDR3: CASNNYRIDTEAFF. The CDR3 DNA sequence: TGTGCCAGCAACAATTACAGGATAGACACTGAAGCTTTCTTT.

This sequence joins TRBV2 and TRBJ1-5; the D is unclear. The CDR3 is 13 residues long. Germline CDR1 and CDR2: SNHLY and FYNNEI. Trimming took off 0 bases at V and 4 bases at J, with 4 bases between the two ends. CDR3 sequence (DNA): TGTGCCAGCAGTGAAGCATTTAATCAGCCCCAGCATTTT. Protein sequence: CASSEAFNQPQHF.

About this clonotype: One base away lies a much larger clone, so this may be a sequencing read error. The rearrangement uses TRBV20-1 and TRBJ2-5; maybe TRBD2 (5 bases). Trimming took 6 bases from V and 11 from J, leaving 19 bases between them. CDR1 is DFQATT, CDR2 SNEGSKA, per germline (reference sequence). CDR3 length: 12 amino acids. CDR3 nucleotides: TGCAGTGCCCATACGGACGAGAGGGAGCAGTACTTC. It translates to CSAHTDEREQYF.

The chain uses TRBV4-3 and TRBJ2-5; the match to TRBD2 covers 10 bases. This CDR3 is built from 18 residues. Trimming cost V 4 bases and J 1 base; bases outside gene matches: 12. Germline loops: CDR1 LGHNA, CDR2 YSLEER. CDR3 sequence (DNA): TGCGCCAGCAGCCCAAGGCTAGCGGGGGAGCAAACCCAAGAGACCCAGTACTTC. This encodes CASSPRLAGEQTQETQYF.

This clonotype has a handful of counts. The DNA for the CDR3 is TGTGCCAGCACACAAAATAATTCACCCCTCCACTTT. Its protein is CASTQNNSPLHF. The chain employs TRBV28 and TRBJ1-6; the D is unclear. The CDR3 is 12 residues long. Germline V lookup: CDR1 MDHEN, CDR2 SYDVKM. Between the trimmed V and J ends, which lost 7 bases and 5 bases, there was a span of 6 bases.

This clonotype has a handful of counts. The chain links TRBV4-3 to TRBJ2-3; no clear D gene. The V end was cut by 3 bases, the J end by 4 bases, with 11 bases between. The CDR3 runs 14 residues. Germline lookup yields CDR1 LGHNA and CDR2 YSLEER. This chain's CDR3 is CASSQNYQADTQYF. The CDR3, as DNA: TGCGCCAGCAGCCAGAACTATCAGGCAGATACGCAGTATTTT.

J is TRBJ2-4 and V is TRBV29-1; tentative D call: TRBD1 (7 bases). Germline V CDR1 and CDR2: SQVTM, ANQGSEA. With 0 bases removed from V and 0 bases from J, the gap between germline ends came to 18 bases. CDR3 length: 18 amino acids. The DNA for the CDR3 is TGCAGCGTTGAAGACCTAGGTAACAGGGGACTAGCCAAAAACATTCAGTACTTC. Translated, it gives CSVEDLGNRGLAKNIQYF.

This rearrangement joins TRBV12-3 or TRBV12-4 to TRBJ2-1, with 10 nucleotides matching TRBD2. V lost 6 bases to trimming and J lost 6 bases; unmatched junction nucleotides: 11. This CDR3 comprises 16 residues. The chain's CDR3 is CASSPQKASGSNEQFF. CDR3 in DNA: TGTGCCAGCAGCCCTCAGAAGGCTAGCGGGAGCAATGAGCAGTTCTTC.

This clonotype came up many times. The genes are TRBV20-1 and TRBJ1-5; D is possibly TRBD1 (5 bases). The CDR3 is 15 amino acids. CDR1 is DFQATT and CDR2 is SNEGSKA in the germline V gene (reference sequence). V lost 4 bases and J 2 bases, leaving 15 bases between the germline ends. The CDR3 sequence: CSAKRGPPGNQPQHF. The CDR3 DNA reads TGCAGTGCTAAAAGGGGACCCCCCGGCAATCAGCCCCAGCATTTT.

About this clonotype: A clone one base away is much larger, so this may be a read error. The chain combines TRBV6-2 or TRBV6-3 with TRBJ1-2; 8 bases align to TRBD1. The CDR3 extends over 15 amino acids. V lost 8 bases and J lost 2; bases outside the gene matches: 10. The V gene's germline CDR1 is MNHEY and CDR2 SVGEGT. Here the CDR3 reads CASVPIRDRNYGYTF. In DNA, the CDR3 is TGTGCCAGCGTCCCTATCCGGGACAGGAACTATGGCTACACCTTC.

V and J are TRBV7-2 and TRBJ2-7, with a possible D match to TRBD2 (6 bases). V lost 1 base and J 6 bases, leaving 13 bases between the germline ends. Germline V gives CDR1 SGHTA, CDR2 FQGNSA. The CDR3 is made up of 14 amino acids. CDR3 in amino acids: CASSLVEGASEQYF. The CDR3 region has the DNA TGTGCCAGCAGCTTAGTGGAGGGAGCTAGCGAGCAGTACTTC.

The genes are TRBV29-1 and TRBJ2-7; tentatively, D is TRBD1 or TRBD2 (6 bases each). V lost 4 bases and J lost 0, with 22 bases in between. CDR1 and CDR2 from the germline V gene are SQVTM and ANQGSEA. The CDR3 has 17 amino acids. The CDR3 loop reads CSVGDHSRGAFSYEQYF. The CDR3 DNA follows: TGCAGCGTTGGGGATCATAGTAGGGGGGCCTTCTCCTACGAGCAGTACTTC.

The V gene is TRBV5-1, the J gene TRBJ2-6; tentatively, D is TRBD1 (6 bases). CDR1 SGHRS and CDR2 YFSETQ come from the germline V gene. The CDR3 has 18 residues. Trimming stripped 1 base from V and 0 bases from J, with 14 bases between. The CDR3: CASSLTGSILSGANVLTF. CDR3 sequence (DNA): TGCGCCAGCAGCTTGACAGGGTCAATCCTCTCTGGGGCCAACGTCCTGACTTTC. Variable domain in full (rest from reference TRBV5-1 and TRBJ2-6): KAGVTQTPRYLIKTRGQQVTLSCSPISGHRSVSWYQQTPGQGLQFLFEYFSETQRNKGNFPGRFSGRQFSNSRSEMNVSTLELGDSALYLCASSLTGSILSGANVLTFGAGSRLTVL.

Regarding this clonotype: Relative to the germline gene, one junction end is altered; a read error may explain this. The DNA of the CDR3 is TGTGCCAGCTCCGGGCAGGGCCAGGGCTATAGCTACACCTTC. Translated, it gives CASSGQGQGYSYTF. The rearrangement joins TRBV12-3 or TRBV12-4 to TRBJ1-2; a weak D match, TRBD1 (5 bases). The CDR3 totals 14 residues.

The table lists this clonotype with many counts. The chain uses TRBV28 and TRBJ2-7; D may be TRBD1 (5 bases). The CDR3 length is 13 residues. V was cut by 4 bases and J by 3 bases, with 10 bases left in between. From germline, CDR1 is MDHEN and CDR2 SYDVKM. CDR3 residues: CASSSRQLYEQYF. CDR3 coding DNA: TGTGCCAGCAGTTCACGACAGCTCTACGAGCAGTACTTC.

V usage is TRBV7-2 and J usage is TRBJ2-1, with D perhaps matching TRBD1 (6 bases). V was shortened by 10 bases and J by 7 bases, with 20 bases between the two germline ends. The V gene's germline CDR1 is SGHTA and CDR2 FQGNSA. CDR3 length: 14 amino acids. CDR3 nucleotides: TGTGCCACCCGAACGAGGGGGTTGGGGAATGAGCAGTTCTTC. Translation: CATRTRGLGNEQFF.

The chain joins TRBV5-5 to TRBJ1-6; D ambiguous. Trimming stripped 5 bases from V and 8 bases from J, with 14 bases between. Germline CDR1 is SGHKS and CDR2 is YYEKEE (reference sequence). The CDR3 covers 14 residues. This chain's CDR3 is CASSLVDDDSPLHF. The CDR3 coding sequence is TGTGCCAGCAGTCTGGTTGACGACGATTCACCCCTCCACTTT.

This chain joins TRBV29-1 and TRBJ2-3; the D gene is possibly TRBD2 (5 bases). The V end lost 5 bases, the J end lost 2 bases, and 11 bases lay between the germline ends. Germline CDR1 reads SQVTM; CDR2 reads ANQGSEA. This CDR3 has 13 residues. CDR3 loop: CSVLAKFTDTQYF. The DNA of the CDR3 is TGCAGCGTTTTAGCGAAATTCACAGATACGCAGTATTTT.

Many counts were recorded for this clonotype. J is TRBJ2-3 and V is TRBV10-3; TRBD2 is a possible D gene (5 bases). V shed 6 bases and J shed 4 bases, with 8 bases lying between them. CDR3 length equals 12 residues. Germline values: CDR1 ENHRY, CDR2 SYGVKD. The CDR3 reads CAIRGSADTQYF. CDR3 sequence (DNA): TGTGCCATCAGGGGGAGCGCAGATACGCAGTATTTT.

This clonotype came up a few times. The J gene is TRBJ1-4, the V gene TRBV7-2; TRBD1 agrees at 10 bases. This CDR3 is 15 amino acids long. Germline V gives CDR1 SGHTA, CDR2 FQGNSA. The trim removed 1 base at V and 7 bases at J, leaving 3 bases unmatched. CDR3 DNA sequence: TGTGCCAGCAGCTTAGTGGGGACAGGGGCTGAAAAACTGTTTTTT. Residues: CASSLVGTGAEKLFF.

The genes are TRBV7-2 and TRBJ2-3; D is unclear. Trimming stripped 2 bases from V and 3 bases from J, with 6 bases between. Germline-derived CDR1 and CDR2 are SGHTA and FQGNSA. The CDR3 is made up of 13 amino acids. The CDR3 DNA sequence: TGTGCCAGCAGCTTAATGCTTACAGATACGCAGTATTTT. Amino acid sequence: CASSLMLTDTQYF.

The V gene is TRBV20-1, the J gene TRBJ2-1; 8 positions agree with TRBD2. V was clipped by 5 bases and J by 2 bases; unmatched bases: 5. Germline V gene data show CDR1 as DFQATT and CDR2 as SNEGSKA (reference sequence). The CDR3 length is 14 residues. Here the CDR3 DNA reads TGCAGTGCTGGGAGCGGGGGCCCCTACAATGAGCAGTTCTTC. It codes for CSAGSGGPYNEQFF.

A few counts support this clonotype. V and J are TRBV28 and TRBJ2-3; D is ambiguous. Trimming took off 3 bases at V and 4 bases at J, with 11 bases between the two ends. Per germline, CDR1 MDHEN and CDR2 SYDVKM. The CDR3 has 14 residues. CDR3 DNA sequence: TGTGCCAGCAGTTTCGAGACGCCCGCAGATACGCAGTATTTT. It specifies CASSFETPADTQYF.

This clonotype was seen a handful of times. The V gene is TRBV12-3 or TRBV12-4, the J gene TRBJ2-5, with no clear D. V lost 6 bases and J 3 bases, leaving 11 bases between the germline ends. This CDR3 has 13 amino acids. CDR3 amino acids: CASSQFSEETQYF. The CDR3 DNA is TGTGCCAGCAGCCAATTTAGTGAAGAGACCCAGTACTTC.

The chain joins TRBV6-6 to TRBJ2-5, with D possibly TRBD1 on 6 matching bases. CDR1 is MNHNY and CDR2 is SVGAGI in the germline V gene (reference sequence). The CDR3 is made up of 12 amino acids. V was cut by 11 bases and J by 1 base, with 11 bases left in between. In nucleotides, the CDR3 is TGTGCCGTGGGGGCCTCCCAAGAGACCCAGTACTTC. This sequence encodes CAVGASQETQYF.